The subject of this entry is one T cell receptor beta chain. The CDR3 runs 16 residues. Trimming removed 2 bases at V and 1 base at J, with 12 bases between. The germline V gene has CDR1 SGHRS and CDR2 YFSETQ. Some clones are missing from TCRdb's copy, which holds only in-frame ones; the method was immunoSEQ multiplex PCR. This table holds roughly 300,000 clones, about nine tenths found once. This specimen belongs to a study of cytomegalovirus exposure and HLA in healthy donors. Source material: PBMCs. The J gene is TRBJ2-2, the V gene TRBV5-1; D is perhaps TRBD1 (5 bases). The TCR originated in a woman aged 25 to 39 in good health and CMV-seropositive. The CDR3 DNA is TGCGCCAGCAGCTTCCTCAGGGTCCAGAACACCGGGGAGCTGTTTTTT. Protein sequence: CASSFLRVQNTGELFF.